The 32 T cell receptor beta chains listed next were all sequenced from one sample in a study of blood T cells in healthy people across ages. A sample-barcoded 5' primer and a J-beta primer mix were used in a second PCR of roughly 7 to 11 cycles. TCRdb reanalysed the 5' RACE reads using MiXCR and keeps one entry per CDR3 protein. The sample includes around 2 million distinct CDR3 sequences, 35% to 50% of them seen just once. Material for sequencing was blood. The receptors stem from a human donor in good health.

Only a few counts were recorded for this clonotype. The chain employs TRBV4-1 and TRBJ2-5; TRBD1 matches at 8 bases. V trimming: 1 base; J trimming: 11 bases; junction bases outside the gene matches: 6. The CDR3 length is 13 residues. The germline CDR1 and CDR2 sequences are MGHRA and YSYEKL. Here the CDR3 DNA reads TGCGCCAGCAGCCAAGGACAGGGGATGGAGCAGTACTTC. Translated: CASSQGQGMEQYF.

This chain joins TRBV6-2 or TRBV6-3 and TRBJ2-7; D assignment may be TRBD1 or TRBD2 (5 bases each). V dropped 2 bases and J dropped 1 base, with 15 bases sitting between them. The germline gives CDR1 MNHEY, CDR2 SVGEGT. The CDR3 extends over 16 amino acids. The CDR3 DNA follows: TGTGCCAGCAGTTACAATCCGGTGGGGGTTTCCTACGAGCAGTACTTC. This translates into CASSYNPVGVSYEQYF.

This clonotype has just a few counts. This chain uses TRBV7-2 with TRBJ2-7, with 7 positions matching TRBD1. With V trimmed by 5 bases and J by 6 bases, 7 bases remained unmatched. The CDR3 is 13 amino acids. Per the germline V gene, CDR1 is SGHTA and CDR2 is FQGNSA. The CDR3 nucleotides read TGTGCCAGCAGCGTAGACAGGACAGGCGAGCAGTACTTC. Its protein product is CASSVDRTGEQYF.

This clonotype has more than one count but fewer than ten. The chain's CDR3 is CASSLWAGGPVEQYF. The CDR3 DNA reads as TGCGCCAGCAGCTTGTGGGCGGGTGGGCCTGTCGAGCAGTACTTC. V and J are TRBV5-1 and TRBJ2-7, with TRBD2 as a possible D gene (5 bases). Germline CDR1 reads SGHRS; CDR2 reads YFSETQ. This CDR3 spans 15 amino acids. Trimming removed 1 base at V and 6 bases at J, with 17 bases between.

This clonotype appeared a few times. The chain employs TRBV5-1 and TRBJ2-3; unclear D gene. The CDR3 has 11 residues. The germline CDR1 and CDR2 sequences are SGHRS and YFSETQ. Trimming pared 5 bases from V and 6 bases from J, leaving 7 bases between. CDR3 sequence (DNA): TGCGCCAGCAGTTGGATGGATACGCAGTATTTT. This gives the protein CASSWMDTQYF.

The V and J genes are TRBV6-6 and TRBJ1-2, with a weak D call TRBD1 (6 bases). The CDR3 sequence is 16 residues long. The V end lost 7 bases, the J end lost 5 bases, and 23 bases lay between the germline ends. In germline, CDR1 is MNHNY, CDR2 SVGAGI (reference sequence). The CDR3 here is CASTTRSGGGWYGYTF. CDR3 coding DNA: TGTGCCAGCACTACCCGGTCGGGGGGCGGTTGGTATGGCTACACCTTC.

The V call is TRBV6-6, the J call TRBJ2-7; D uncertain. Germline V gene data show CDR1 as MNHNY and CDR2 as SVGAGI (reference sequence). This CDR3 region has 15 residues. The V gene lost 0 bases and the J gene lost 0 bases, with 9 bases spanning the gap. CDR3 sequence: CASSYSDQSSYEQYF. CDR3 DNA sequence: TGTGCCAGCAGTTACTCGGACCAGTCCTCCTACGAGCAGTACTTC.

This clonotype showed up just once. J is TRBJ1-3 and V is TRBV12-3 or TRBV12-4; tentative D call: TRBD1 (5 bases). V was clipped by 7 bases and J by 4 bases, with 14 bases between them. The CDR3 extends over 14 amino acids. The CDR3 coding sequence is TGTGCCAGCAAAGACCCGGGACGCGGAAACACCATATATTTT. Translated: CASKDPGRGNTIYF.

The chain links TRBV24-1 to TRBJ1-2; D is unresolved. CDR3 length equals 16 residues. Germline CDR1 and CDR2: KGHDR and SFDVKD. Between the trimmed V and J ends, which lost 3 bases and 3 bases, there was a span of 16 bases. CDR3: CATSDPRVGPDYGYTF. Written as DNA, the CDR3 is TGTGCCACCAGTGATCCCCGAGTCGGACCCGACTATGGCTACACCTTC.

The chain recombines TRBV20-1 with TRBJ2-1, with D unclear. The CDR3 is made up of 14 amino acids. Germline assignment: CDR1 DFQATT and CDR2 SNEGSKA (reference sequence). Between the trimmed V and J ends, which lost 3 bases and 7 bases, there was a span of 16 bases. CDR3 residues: CSARVGLYKNEQFF. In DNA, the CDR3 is TGCAGTGCTAGGGTCGGTCTGTACAAGAATGAGCAGTTCTTC.

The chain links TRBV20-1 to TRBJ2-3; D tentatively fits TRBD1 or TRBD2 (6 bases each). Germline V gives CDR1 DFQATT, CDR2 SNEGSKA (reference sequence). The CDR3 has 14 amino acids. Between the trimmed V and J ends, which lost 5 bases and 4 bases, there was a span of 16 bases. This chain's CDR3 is CSALGGQPPDTQYF. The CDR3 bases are TGCAGTGCTCTCGGGGGACAACCCCCAGATACGCAGTATTTT.

In DNA form, the CDR3 reads TGTGCCAGCAGCTTTTACAGGGGGGGGAACACTGAAGCTTTCTTT. Residues: CASSFYRGGNTEAFF. V is TRBV7-2 and J is TRBJ1-1; 8 bases match TRBD1. The CDR3 is made up of 15 amino acids. The trim removed 3 bases at V and 1 base at J, leaving 4 bases unmatched. The germline V gene encodes CDR1 SGHTA and CDR2 FQGNSA.

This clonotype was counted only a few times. CDR3 in DNA: TGTGCCACCAGCAGAGATTTCCCGGCGGGGGGCACAGATACGCAGTATTTT. This gives the protein CATSRDFPAGGTDTQYF. The rearrangement joins TRBV15 to TRBJ2-3; 7 bases match TRBD2. V trimming: 0 bases; J trimming: 1 base; junction bases outside the gene matches: 7. The CDR3 loop spans 17 amino acids. CDR1 is LNHNV, CDR2 YYDKDF, per germline (reference sequence).

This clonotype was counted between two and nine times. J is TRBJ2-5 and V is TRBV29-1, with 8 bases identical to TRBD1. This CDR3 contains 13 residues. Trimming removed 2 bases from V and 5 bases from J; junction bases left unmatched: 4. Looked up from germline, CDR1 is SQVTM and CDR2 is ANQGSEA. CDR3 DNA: TGCAGCGTTGAACAGGGGGCGTTGGAGACCCAGTACTTC. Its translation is CSVEQGALETQYF.

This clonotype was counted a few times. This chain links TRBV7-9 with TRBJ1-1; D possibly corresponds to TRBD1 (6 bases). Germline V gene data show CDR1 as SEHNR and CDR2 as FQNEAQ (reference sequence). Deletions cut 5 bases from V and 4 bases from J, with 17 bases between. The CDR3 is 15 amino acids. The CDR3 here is CASSPTGPGGTEAFF. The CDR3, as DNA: TGTGCCAGCAGCCCTACAGGGCCGGGGGGCACTGAAGCTTTCTTT.

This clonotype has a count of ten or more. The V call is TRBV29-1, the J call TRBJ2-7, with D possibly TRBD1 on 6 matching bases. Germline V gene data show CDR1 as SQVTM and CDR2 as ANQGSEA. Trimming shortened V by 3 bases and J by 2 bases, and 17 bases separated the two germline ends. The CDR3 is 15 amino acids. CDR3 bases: TGCAGCGTTGAGGGACACCGCGGACTTGCCTACGAGCAGTACTTC. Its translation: CSVEGHRGLAYEQYF.

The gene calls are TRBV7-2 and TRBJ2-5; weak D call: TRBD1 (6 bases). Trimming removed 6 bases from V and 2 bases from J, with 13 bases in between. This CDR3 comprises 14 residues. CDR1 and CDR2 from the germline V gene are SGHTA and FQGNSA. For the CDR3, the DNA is TGTGCCAGCAGTCGGTTCGGACAGCAAGAGACCCAGTACTTC. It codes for CASSRFGQQETQYF.

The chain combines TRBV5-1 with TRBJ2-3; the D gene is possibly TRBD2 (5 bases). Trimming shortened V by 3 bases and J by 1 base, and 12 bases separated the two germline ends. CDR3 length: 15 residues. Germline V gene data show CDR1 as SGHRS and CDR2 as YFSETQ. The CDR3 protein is CASSSGLDRTDTQYF. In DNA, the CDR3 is TGCGCCAGCAGCTCCGGACTCGACCGCACAGATACGCAGTATTTT.

The CDR3 is CASSLGVRDKDGYTF. The CDR3, as DNA: TGTGCCAGCAGTTTAGGAGTACGGGACAAAGATGGCTACACCTTC. The chain carries TRBV12-3 or TRBV12-4 and TRBJ1-2, with a possible D match to TRBD1 (6 bases). V shed 1 base and J shed 6 bases, with 15 bases lying between them. This CDR3 has 15 residues.

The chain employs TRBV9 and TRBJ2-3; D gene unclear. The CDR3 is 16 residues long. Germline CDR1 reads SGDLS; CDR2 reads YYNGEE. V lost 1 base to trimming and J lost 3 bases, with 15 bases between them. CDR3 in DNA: TGTGCCAGCAGCGTAAGTGGTGGAAACCCAACAGATACGCAGTATTTT. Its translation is CASSVSGGNPTDTQYF.

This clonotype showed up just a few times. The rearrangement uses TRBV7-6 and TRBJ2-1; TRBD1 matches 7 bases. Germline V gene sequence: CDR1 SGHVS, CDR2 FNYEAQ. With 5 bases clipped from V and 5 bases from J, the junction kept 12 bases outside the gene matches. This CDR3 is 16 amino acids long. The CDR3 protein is CASSRRGGQANNEQFF. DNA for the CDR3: TGTGCCAGCAGCCGAAGAGGAGGACAGGCAAACAATGAGCAGTTCTTC.

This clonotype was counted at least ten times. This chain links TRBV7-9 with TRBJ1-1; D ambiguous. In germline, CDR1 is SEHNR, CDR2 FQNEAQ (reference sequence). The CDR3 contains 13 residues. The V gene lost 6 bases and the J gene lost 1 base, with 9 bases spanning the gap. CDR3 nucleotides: TGTGCCAGCAGTTTTATGGGGAACACTGAAGCTTTCTTT. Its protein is CASSFMGNTEAFF.

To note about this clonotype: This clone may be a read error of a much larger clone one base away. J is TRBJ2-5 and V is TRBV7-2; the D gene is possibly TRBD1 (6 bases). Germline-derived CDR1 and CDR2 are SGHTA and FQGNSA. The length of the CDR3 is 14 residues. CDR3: CASSSGQYQETQDF. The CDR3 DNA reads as TGTGCCAGCAGCTCTGGACAGTACCAAGAGACCCAGGACTTC.

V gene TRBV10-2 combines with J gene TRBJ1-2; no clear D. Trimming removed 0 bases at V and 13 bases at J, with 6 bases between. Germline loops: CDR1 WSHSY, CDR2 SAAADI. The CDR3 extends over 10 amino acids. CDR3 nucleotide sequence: TGCGCCAGCAGTGAGTCGATCCTCACCTTC. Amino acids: CASSESILTF.

The CDR3 sequence: CATSDPRTAADTQYF. In DNA, the CDR3 is TGTGCCACCAGTGACCCAAGGACGGCTGCAGATACGCAGTATTTT. The rearrangement links TRBV24-1 to TRBJ2-3; D unclear. Germline CDR1 is KGHDR and CDR2 is SFDVKD. The CDR3 sequence is 15 residues long. V dropped 4 bases and J dropped 4 bases, with 14 bases sitting between them.

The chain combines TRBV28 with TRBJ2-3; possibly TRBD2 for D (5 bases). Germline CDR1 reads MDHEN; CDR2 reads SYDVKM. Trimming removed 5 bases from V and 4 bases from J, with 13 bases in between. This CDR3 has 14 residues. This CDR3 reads CASSPGNEADTQYF. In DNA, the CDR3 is TGTGCCAGCAGTCCGGGAAATGAGGCAGATACGCAGTATTTT.

The DNA of the CDR3 is TGTGCCAGCAGCTTATCTAGGGGGGCTTTCTTT. It encodes CASSLSRGAFF. The chain carries TRBV11-3 and TRBJ1-1; perhaps TRBD1 as D (6 bases). CDR1 and CDR2 (germline): SGHNT, YENEEA. The germline V and J ends were trimmed by 2 bases and 11 bases, with 9 bases remaining between them. The CDR3 totals 11 residues.

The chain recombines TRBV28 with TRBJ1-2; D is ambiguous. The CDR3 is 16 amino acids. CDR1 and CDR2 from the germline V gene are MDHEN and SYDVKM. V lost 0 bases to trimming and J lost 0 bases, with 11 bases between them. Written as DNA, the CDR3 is TGTGCCAGCAGTTTATGGGCAGAGTTCGCTAACTATGGCTACACCTTC. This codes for CASSLWAEFANYGYTF.

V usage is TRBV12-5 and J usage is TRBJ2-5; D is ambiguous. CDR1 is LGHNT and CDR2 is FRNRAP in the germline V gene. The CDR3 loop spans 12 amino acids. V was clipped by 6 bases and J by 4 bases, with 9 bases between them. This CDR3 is CASGLTAETQYF. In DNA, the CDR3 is TGTGCTAGTGGCCTCACCGCAGAGACCCAGTACTTC.

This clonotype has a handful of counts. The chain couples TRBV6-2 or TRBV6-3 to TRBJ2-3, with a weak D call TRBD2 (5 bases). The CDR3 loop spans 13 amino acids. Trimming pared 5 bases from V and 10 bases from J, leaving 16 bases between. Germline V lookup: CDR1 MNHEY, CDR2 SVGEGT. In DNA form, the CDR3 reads TGTGCCAGCAGTCCCCGAACTAGTCCCGCGCAGTATTTT. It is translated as CASSPRTSPAQYF.

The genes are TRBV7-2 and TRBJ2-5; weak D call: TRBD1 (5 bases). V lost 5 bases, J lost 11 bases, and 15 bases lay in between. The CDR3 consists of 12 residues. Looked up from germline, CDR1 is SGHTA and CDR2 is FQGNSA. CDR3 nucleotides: TGTGCCAGCAGCCCTGGACAAAGTCAACAGTACTTC. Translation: CASSPGQSQQYF.

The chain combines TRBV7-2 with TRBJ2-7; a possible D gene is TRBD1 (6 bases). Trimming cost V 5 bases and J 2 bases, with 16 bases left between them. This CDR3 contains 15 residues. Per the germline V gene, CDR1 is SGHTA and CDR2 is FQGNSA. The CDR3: CASSLSLGAPYEQYF. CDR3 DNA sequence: TGTGCCAGCAGCCTCAGTTTGGGGGCACCCTACGAGCAGTACTTC.